This T cell receptor (beta chain) appears in the sequencing data of a study of blood T cell repertoires in COVID-19. With 8 bases removed from V and 2 bases from J, the gap between germline ends came to 18 bases. The CDR3 covers 15 residues. Germline loops: CDR1 MDHEN, CDR2 SYDVKM. Using immunoSEQ multiplex PCR, the repertoire was profiled, and TCRdb retains in-frame clones only, with some absent. The sample records 170,000 or so clones, approximately 88% being singletons. V usage is TRBV28 and J usage is TRBJ2-5; TRBD2 might be the D (7 bases). The sequence was collected from a woman aged 40 to 50 with COVID-19, enrolled during active disease. Sequencing used peripheral blood. In DNA, the CDR3 is TGTGCCAGCGAAGGGGGGGATAGCGCGCAAGAGACCCAGTACTTC. Amino acids: CASEGGDSAQETQYF.